This T cell receptor (beta chain) was recovered during a study of cytomegalovirus exposure and HLA in healthy donors. The primer mix had 60 Vbeta and 13 Jbeta primers. Sequencing used immunoSEQ multiplex PCR; TCRdb keeps in-frame clones, though not all of them. The sample carries about 260,000 clones, roughly 86% recorded once. At collection, donors were nominally healthy, but unrecorded immune exposures were probable. Trimming pared 2 bases from V and 9 bases from J, leaving 24 bases between. The CDR3 is 17 residues long. The germline V gene encodes CDR1 MDHEN and CDR2 SYDVKM. The chain has TRBV28 and TRBJ2-3; D possibly corresponds to TRBD2 (6 bases). Sequencing input: PBMCs. This TCR derives from a middle-aged woman in good health and CMV-seropositive. The CDR3: CASSLIRTLGSSGTQYF. The CDR3 coding sequence is TGTGCCAGCAGTTTAATTCGGACCTTGGGGAGTAGCGGCACGCAGTATTTT. Looking up the rest from reference TRBV28 and TRBJ2-3 gives the full variable domain: DVKVTQSSRYLVKRTGEKVFLECVQDMDHENMFWYRQDPGLGLRLIYFSYDVKMKEKGDIPEGYSVSREKKERFSLILESASTNQTSMYLCASSLIRTLGSSGTQYFGPGTRLTVL.